This TCR beta chain was captured in a study of T-cell memory formation after mild COVID-19. Study outcomes and limitations: Pre-infection memory carried some responding clones, suggesting that cross-reactive memory joined.

TCRdb reprocessed the 5' RACE reads via MiXCR and lists one record per CDR3 protein. This sample has roughly 200,000 distinct CDR3 sequences, with 16% found just once. This clonotype was seen ten or more times. Its antigen is unidentified. With V trimmed by 5 bases and J by 9 bases, 6 bases remained unmatched. The CDR3 sequence is 13 residues long. Germline CDR1 is SEHNR and CDR2 is FQNEAQ (reference sequence). The genes are TRBV7-9 and TRBJ2-4; 8 positions match TRBD2. The receptor was derived from an adult woman who had mild COVID-19 (a few samples of this study predate the infection). Cell type and time point are not known. The sequencing sample was made of PBMCs or a T cell subset sorted from them (not recorded which). The CDR3, as DNA: TGTGCCAGCAGCGCCGGACTAGCCGGCATTCAGTACTTC. Amino acids: CASSAGLAGIQYF.